The 10 T cell receptor beta chains below all came from one sample that was sequenced in a study of metastatic and nonmetastatic thyroid tumors. Nobody among the patients had been given any treatment before thyroid surgery. Using MiXCR, TCRdb re-called clones from the PCR reads. This table holds fewer than 25,000 clones, approximately 21% found once. The material sequenced was blood. These receptor sequences come from a male donor with papillary thyroid cancer or a benign thyroid nodule (not recorded which). Some clones in this sample may be carry-over from other donors' samples.

This clone occurred many times. This same CDR3 is encoded by further DNA sequences in the sample. The gene calls are TRBV19 and TRBJ1-2; weak D call: TRBD1 (5 bases). From germline, CDR1 is LNHDA and CDR2 SQIVND (reference sequence). Trimming shortened V by 3 bases and J by 6 bases, and 11 bases separated the two germline ends. The CDR3 consists of 13 residues. This CDR3 reads CASSIGRGDGYTF. The CDR3 nucleotides read TGTGCCAGTAGTATCGGAAGGGGCGATGGCTACACCTTC.

This clone was recorded many times. The CDR3 nucleotides are TGTGCCAGCAGCTACCCTTATAAAGAACAGACGAACCGGCCTAGCACAGATACGCAGTATTTT. Protein product: CASSYPYKEQTNRPSTDTQYF. V usage is TRBV7-4 and J usage is TRBJ2-3; no firm D call. CDR3 length equals 21 residues. V was pared by 4 bases and J by 0 bases, with 29 bases between. The V gene's germline CDR1 is SGHVT and CDR2 SQSDAQ.

In this sample, this clone turned up a few times. This chain links TRBV12-3 or TRBV12-4 with TRBJ1-1; D remains ambiguous. This CDR3 is built from 12 residues. V dropped 3 bases and J dropped 7 bases, with 9 bases sitting between them. The CDR3 nucleotides are TGTGCCAGCAGTTTTCGAGGGTTTGAAGCTTTCTTT. It yields the protein CASSFRGFEAFF.

This clone was observed at least ten times. The rearrangement joins TRBV9 to TRBJ2-5; the D call may be TRBD1 or TRBD2 (5 bases each). The CDR3 sequence is 15 residues long. Germline loops: CDR1 SGDLS, CDR2 YYNGEE. Trimming shortened V by 7 bases and J by 1 base, and 17 bases separated the two germline ends. CDR3 nucleotides: TGTGCCAGCGGGGGTGCCTCCCCCATCCAAGAGACCCAGTACTTC. Amino acid sequence: CASGGASPIQETQYF. The variable domain in full, with the rest retrieved from reference TRBV9 and TRBJ2-5, is DSGVTQTPKHLITATGQRVTLRCSPRSGDLSVYWYQQSLDQGLQFLIQYYNGEERAKGNILERFSAQQFPDLHSELNLSSLELGDSALYFCASGGASPIQETQYFGPGTRLLVL.

This clone showed up just a few times. The J gene is TRBJ2-1, the V gene TRBV2; a weak D match, TRBD2 (6 bases). This CDR3 has 15 amino acids. Trimming pared 10 bases from V and 3 bases from J, leaving 19 bases between. Germline V CDR1 and CDR2: SNHLY, FYNNEI. CDR3 amino acids: CAISETWGDYNEQFF. The CDR3 bases are TGTGCCATCAGCGAGACATGGGGGGACTACAATGAGCAGTTCTTC.

This clone was counted between two and nine times. For the CDR3, the DNA is TGTGCCAGCAGTTTGGCACAGGGGTATAGAAATCAGCCCCAGCATTTT. It specifies CASSLAQGYRNQPQHF. The gene calls are TRBV12-3 or TRBV12-4 and TRBJ1-5; 7 bases agree with TRBD1. The length of the CDR3 is 16 residues. After removal of 3 bases from V and 4 bases from J, the junction contained 9 bases not matched to a gene.

J is TRBJ1-3 and V is TRBV19; TRBD1 is a possible D gene (5 bases). Trimming left V 5 bases short and J 6 bases short, with 17 bases between. The CDR3 has 15 amino acids. Germline CDR1 is LNHDA and CDR2 is SQIVND (reference sequence). Written as DNA, the CDR3 is TGTGCCAGTAGTCCCCAGAACGGGGCTGTAAACACCATATATTTT. Translating it yields CASSPQNGAVNTIYF.

This clone was seen more than once but under ten times. The chain recombines TRBV6-1 with TRBJ2-7, with D possibly TRBD1 on 5 matching bases. V lost 8 bases to trimming and J lost 4 bases, with 24 bases between them. This CDR3 contains 16 residues. Germline CDR1 is MNHNS and CDR2 is SASEGT. The CDR3 bases are TGTGCCAGCTCAGTCGTGACTGTGACAGATCTATACGAGCAGTACTTC. Residues: CASSVVTVTDLYEQYF.

This clone showed up many times. Within the sample, other DNA sequences also encode this same CDR3. This chain's CDR3 is CASSSMTGRHQPQHF. Here the CDR3 DNA reads TGTGCCAGCAGCTCCATGACAGGGCGGCATCAGCCCCAGCATTTT. The J gene is TRBJ1-5, the V gene TRBV7-2; 7 nucleotides align to TRBD1. CDR3 length: 15 residues. Germline assignment: CDR1 SGHTA and CDR2 FQGNSA. The ends lost 4 bases at V and 5 bases at J; junction bases unmatched: 8. Together with reference TRBV7-2 and TRBJ1-5, the CDR3 gives the full variable domain: GAGVSQSPSNKVTEKGKDVELRCDPISGHTALYWYRQSLGQGLEFLIYFQGNSAPDKSGLPSDRFSAERTGGSVSTLTIQRTQQEDSAVYLCASSSMTGRHQPQHFGDGTRLSIL.

The chain joins TRBV6-6 to TRBJ1-5; D unresolved. CDR1 and CDR2 (germline): MNHNY, SVGAGI (reference sequence). CDR3 size: 17 residues. V shed 2 bases and J shed 2 bases, with 16 bases lying between them. In DNA, the CDR3 is TGTGCCAGCAGTTACCGTGGCGTTAGGCTCGGCAATCAGCCCCAGCATTTT. Translating it yields CASSYRGVRLGNQPQHF.